A selection of T cell receptor beta chains follows, all from one sample in a study of PD-L1 blockade in urothelial cancer. Libraries were prepared by immunoSEQ multiplex PCR; TCRdb keeps only in-frame clonotypes and omits some of them. The sample has 54,000 or so clones, 84% seen once. This specimen consisted of PBMCs, obtained around atezolizumab (anti-PD-L1) treatment. The receptors originated from a man aged 45-65 years with urothelial cancer. Both conserved end residues are part of each CDR3. The D gene is left open where the match is weak. A clone size is listed for some rows: how often the clone was seen (once, few, many), or a class if it is expanded.

clone_size: .
d_call: TRBD2
j_call: TRBJ2-3
v_call: TRBV11-3
cdr3_aa: CASSSGLAGRTDTQYF
cdr3_nt: TGTGCCAGCAGCTCCGGACTAGCGGGCCGCACAGATACGCAGTATTTT

clone_size: .
d_call: .
j_call: TRBJ2-5
v_call: TRBV18
cdr3_aa: CASSPGRRETQYF
cdr3_nt: TGTGCCAGCTCACCCGGTAGGAGGGAGACCCAGTACTTC

clone_size: .
d_call: .
j_call: TRBJ2-3
v_call: TRBV7-2
cdr3_aa: CASSSTSLGTQYF
cdr3_nt: TGTGCCAGCAGTTCTACTAGCTTGGGTACGCAGTATTTT

clone_size: once
d_call: TRBD2
j_call: TRBJ2-1
v_call: TRBV6-1
cdr3_aa: CASTPGLAYNEQFF
cdr3_nt: TGTGCCAGCACTCCGGGACTAGCCTACAATGAGCAGTTCTTC

clone_size: .
d_call: TRBD1
j_call: TRBJ2-1
v_call: TRBV10-2
cdr3_aa: CASEEPQGAHEQFF
cdr3_nt: TGCGCCAGCGAAGAGCCCCAGGGGGCACATGAGCAGTTCTTC

clone_size: .
d_call: .
j_call: TRBJ1-2
v_call: TRBV19
cdr3_aa: CASSMAGVGYTF
cdr3_nt: TGTGCCAGTAGTATGGCAGGGGTTGGCTACACCTTC

clone_size: .
d_call: .
j_call: TRBJ2-1
v_call: TRBV6-4
cdr3_aa: CANKARGFDNEQFF
cdr3_nt: TGTGCCAACAAGGCCAGGGGTTTCGACAATGAGCAGTTCTTC

clone_size: .
d_call: TRBD2
j_call: TRBJ2-1
v_call: TRBV25-1
cdr3_aa: CASSFIAGGFNEQFF
cdr3_nt: TGTGCCAGCAGCTTTATAGCGGGGGGGTTTAATGAGCAGTTCTTC

clone_size: .
d_call: .
j_call: TRBJ2-5
v_call: TRBV6-1
cdr3_aa: CASSDPGERILIQETQYF
cdr3_nt: TGTGCCAGCAGTGACCCGGGGGAACGGATACTGATTCAAGAGACCCAGTACTTC

clone_size: .
d_call: .
j_call: TRBJ2-2
v_call: TRBV18
cdr3_aa: CASSPDTTTGELFF
cdr3_nt: TGTGCCAGCTCTCCGGACACGACCACCGGGGAGCTGTTTTTT

clone_size: .
d_call: .
j_call: TRBJ2-1
v_call: TRBV7-9
cdr3_aa: CASSPWGATSAYNEQFF
cdr3_nt: TGTGCCAGCAGCCCCTGGGGAGCCACCTCCGCCTACAATGAGCAGTTCTTC

clone_size: .
d_call: .
j_call: TRBJ2-5
v_call: TRBV7-9
cdr3_aa: CASSPGLHQETQYF
cdr3_nt: TGTGCCAGCAGCCCCGGACTACATCAAGAGACCCAGTACTTC

clone_size: .
d_call: TRBD1
j_call: TRBJ2-7
v_call: TRBV20-1
cdr3_aa: CSATTGVSWYF
cdr3_nt: TGCAGTGCTACAACAGGGGTCTCGTGGTACTTC

clone_size: .
d_call: .
j_call: TRBJ1-4
v_call: TRBV14
cdr3_aa: CASSQDRTGNEKLFF
cdr3_nt: TGTGCCAGCAGCCAAGATCGGACGGGAAATGAAAAACTGTTTTTT

clone_size: .
d_call: TRBD2
j_call: TRBJ2-5
v_call: TRBV14
cdr3_aa: CASSQGLTSALQETQYF
cdr3_nt: TGTGCCAGCAGCCAAGGGTTAACTAGCGCTTTACAAGAGACCCAGTACTTC

clone_size: .
d_call: TRBD1
j_call: TRBJ1-4
v_call: TRBV25-1
cdr3_aa: CASRDTGGVGEKLFF
cdr3_nt: TGTGCCAGCAGGGATACAGGGGGGGTAGGTGAAAAACTGTTTTTT

clone_size: .
d_call: .
j_call: TRBJ1-2
v_call: TRBV19
cdr3_aa: CASSSRQPLASYGYTF
cdr3_nt: TGTGCCAGTAGTTCGCGACAGCCCCTGGCGAGCTATGGCTACACCTTC

clone_size: .
d_call: TRBD1
j_call: TRBJ2-4
v_call: TRBV5-4
cdr3_aa: CASSLGQGAAKNIQYF
cdr3_nt: TGTGCCAGCAGCTTGGGACAGGGGGCAGCCAAAAACATTCAGTACTTC

clone_size: few
d_call: TRBD1
j_call: TRBJ1-3
v_call: TRBV23-1
cdr3_aa: CASTRGQGTDTIYF
cdr3_nt: TGCGCCAGCACCCGGGGACAGGGGACAGACACCATATATTTT

clone_size: .
d_call: .
j_call: TRBJ2-2
v_call: TRBV4-3
cdr3_aa: CASSQEDGDWWGPGELFF
cdr3_nt: TGCGCCAGCAGCCAAGAAGATGGGGACTGGTGGGGCCCCGGGGAGCTGTTTTTT

clone_size: few
d_call: TRBD2
j_call: TRBJ2-1
v_call: TRBV19
cdr3_aa: CASSITSGSEQFF
cdr3_nt: TGTGCCAGTAGTATAACTAGCGGGAGTGAGCAGTTCTTC

clone_size: .
d_call: TRBD2
j_call: TRBJ2-7
v_call: TRBV9
cdr3_aa: CASSVGLAGDEQYF
cdr3_nt: TGTGCCAGCAGCGTAGGACTAGCGGGAGACGAGCAGTACTTC

clone_size: .
d_call: .
j_call: TRBJ1-5
v_call: TRBV27
cdr3_aa: CASSMYSNQPQHF
cdr3_nt: TGTGCCAGCAGTATGTATAGCAATCAGCCCCAGCATTTT

clone_size: .
d_call: TRBD2
j_call: TRBJ2-7
v_call: TRBV27
cdr3_aa: CASSRGLAGGTYEQYF
cdr3_nt: TGTGCCAGCAGTCGGGGACTAGCGGGAGGTACCTACGAGCAGTACTTC

clone_size: .
d_call: .
j_call: TRBJ1-6
v_call: TRBV5-4
cdr3_aa: CASSIGGGESNSPLHF
cdr3_nt: TGTGCCAGCAGCATTGGCGGAGGGGAGAGTAATTCACCCCTCCACTTT

clone_size: .
d_call: .
j_call: TRBJ2-1
v_call: TRBV16
cdr3_aa: CASSVGDEQFF
cdr3_nt: TGTGCCAGCAGCGTAGGGGATGAGCAGTTCTTC

clone_size: .
d_call: TRBD2
j_call: TRBJ2-1
v_call: TRBV19
cdr3_aa: CASSPGLPNGEQFF
cdr3_nt: TGTGCCAGCAGTCCGGGACTACCTAATGGTGAGCAGTTCTTC

clone_size: .
d_call: TRBD2
j_call: TRBJ2-3
v_call: TRBV7-9
cdr3_aa: CASSPGGTSGGTTDTQYF
cdr3_nt: TGTGCCAGCAGCCCGGGGGGGACTAGCGGGGGAACCACAGATACGCAGTATTTT

clone_size: .
d_call: .
j_call: TRBJ1-3
v_call: TRBV7-2
cdr3_aa: CASSFDSSGNTIYF
cdr3_nt: TGTGCCAGCAGCTTCGACAGCTCTGGAAACACCATATATTTT

clone_size: .
d_call: .
j_call: TRBJ2-3
v_call: TRBV6-1
cdr3_aa: CASRRGTDTQYF
cdr3_nt: TGTGCCAGCCGGCGGGGCACAGATACGCAGTATTTT

clone_size: .
d_call: TRBD1
j_call: TRBJ1-5
v_call: TRBV10-1
cdr3_aa: CASSDRDRGRESQPQHF
cdr3_nt: TGCGCCAGCAGTGATCGTGACAGGGGGCGCGAAAGTCAGCCCCAGCATTTT

clone_size: .
d_call: .
j_call: TRBJ2-2
v_call: TRBV10-1
cdr3_aa: CASSRDLDGTGELFF
cdr3_nt: TGCGCCAGCAGCAGGGACTTAGACGGGACCGGGGAGCTGTTTTTT

clone_size: once
d_call: .
j_call: TRBJ2-6
v_call: TRBV15
cdr3_aa: CATSRDPLGGATSGANVLTF
cdr3_nt: TGTGCCACCAGCAGAGATCCCCTGGGCGGGGCCACCTCTGGGGCCAACGTCCTGACTTTC

clone_size: .
d_call: TRBD1
j_call: TRBJ1-2
v_call: TRBV18
cdr3_aa: CASSPTGGGYTF
cdr3_nt: TGTGCCAGCTCACCTACAGGGGGAGGCTACACCTTC

clone_size: large
d_call: TRBD1
j_call: TRBJ2-2
v_call: TRBV25-1
cdr3_aa: CASSVGLIRQGYGELFF
cdr3_nt: TGTGCCAGCAGTGTCGGTTTGATTAGACAGGGGTACGGGGAGCTGTTTTTT

clone_size: .
d_call: TRBD1
j_call: TRBJ1-1
v_call: TRBV30
cdr3_aa: CAWRGPGGILNTEAFF
cdr3_nt: TGTGCCTGGAGAGGGCCAGGGGGAATCTTGAACACTGAAGCTTTCTTT

clone_size: .
d_call: TRBD1
j_call: TRBJ2-5
v_call: TRBV27
cdr3_aa: CASSPGTGGPFRETQYF
cdr3_nt: TGTGCCAGCAGTCCCGGGACAGGGGGCCCCTTTAGGGAGACCCAGTACTTC

clone_size: .
d_call: TRBD2
j_call: TRBJ2-2
v_call: TRBV7-9
cdr3_aa: CASNTLTSGPNTGELFF
cdr3_nt: TGTGCCAGCAACACCCTGACTAGCGGACCGAACACCGGGGAGCTGTTTTTT

clone_size: once
d_call: TRBD2
j_call: TRBJ2-4
v_call: TRBV27
cdr3_aa: CASSTGTSGKNIQYF
cdr3_nt: TGTGCCAGCAGTACCGGGACTAGCGGGAAGAACATTCAGTACTTC

clone_size: once
d_call: .
j_call: TRBJ1-5
v_call: TRBV30
cdr3_aa: CAWGAIDSNQPQHF
cdr3_nt: TGTGCCTGGGGGGCAATCGATAGCAATCAGCCCCAGCATTTT

clone_size: .
d_call: TRBD1
j_call: TRBJ1-1
v_call: TRBV30
cdr3_aa: CAWRSRGAGNTEAFF
cdr3_nt: TGTGCCTGGAGAAGCAGGGGGGCGGGAAACACTGAAGCTTTCTTT

clone_size: .
d_call: .
j_call: TRBJ2-7
v_call: TRBV4-1
cdr3_aa: CASSHDPRKGGYEQYF
cdr3_nt: TGCGCCAGCAGCCATGACCCCCGAAAAGGAGGGTACGAGCAGTACTTC

clone_size: .
d_call: .
j_call: TRBJ2-7
v_call: TRBV5-5
cdr3_aa: CASNIGTGRSSYEQYF
cdr3_nt: TGTGCCAGCAACATAGGGACTGGTCGGAGCTCCTACGAGCAGTACTTC